This T cell receptor beta chain was sequenced in a study of T cell responses to AZD1222 COVID-19 vaccine. This clone was found once. What it recognizes is unknown. This CDR3 contains 17 residues. From germline, CDR1 is LNHDA and CDR2 SQIVND (reference sequence). V dropped 3 bases and J dropped 4 bases, with 21 bases sitting between them. The assay was immunoSEQ multiplex PCR, and TCRdb's table has in-frame clones only and misses some. Of roughly 130,000 clones listed, about 93% are singletons. The study's findings and limits: With two AZD1222 doses given, Spike-specific TCR breadth and depth both rose. CD4 TCRs covered the whole spike, strongest at regions 160-218 and 743-854. Unmutated variant regions are reportedly the target of nearly half of TCRs that are spike-specific.

The receptor's source is an adult in good health. The V and J genes are TRBV19 and TRBJ2-5; possible D gene TRBD1, 6 bases. The material sequenced was peripheral blood, taken on day 0 of AZD1222 vaccination. CDR3 protein: CASSIGQGRRLGETQYF. For the CDR3, the DNA is TGTGCCAGTAGTATTGGCCAGGGGAGAAGGTTGGGAGAGACCCAGTACTTC.